The rows below give T cell receptor beta chains drawn from one sample of a study of T cell responses to AZD1222 COVID-19 vaccine. Measured with immunoSEQ multiplex PCR; TCRdb has only the in-frame clones, and not every one. This sample yields approximately 200,000 clones, of which 88% are seen a single time; 6% to 8.5% belongs to the top ten. The starting material was peripheral blood, obtained on day 0 of AZD1222 vaccination. Every receptor here comes from an adult in good health. The CDR3 runs from the conserved cysteine through the conserved F or W. A D gene is named only where the DNA matches it firmly. Only some rows state a clone size, as once, few, many or a class for expanded clones.

v_gene	abundance	d_gene	j_gene	len	CDR3aa
TRBV19	.	.	TRBJ1-5	14	CATGIGYSNQPQHF
TRBV5-1	.	.	TRBJ1-2	13	CASSLAAGDGYTF
TRBV19	.	TRBD1	TRBJ1-5	15	CASKADRASNQPQHF
TRBV6-5	once	.	TRBJ2-1	15	CASSRVRSSYNEQFF
TRBV6-5	.	.	TRBJ1-1	11	CASTRGSEAFF
TRBV6-5	.	.	TRBJ1-2	13	CASSPEARGGYTF
TRBV24-1	.	TRBD1	TRBJ1-4	17	CATRRGQGGGTNEKLFF
TRBV19	few	.	TRBJ1-1	13	CASSSGMNTEAFF
TRBV7-2	.	.	TRBJ2-1	16	CASSLGIRGSYNEQFF
TRBV18	.	.	TRBJ1-6	16	CASSPKVGTYNSPLHF
TRBV7-7	.	.	TRBJ1-6	16	CASSLCRGGLNSPLHF
TRBV5-1	.	TRBD1	TRBJ2-3	16	CASSLGGTGRTDTQYF
TRBV9	.	TRBD1	TRBJ1-2	14	CASSVAAGGAGYTF
TRBV15	few	.	TRBJ1-5	15	CATSRRRDSNQPQHF
TRBV27	.	.	TRBJ1-1	13	CASSPAGYTEAFF
TRBV7-9	.	.	TRBJ2-7	15	CASSVNKARDYEQYF
TRBV11-2	once	.	TRBJ1-3	13	CASSDPRGNTIYF
TRBV18	.	.	TRBJ1-5	16	CASSPFDGGGNQPQHF
TRBV7-9	.	.	TRBJ1-2	17	CASSFGSLKDPNYGYTF
TRBV29-1	few	TRBD1	TRBJ2-7	13	CSVGDRTTYEQYF
TRBV6-4	.	TRBD1	TRBJ1-1	16	CASSEGEGTGNTEAFF
TRBV29-1	.	.	TRBJ1-1	14	CSVEYQGRNTEAFF
TRBV11-1	.	.	TRBJ1-1	15	CASSSRNRANTEAFF
TRBV6-5	.	.	TRBJ1-5	14	CASRDRTVNQPQHF
TRBV4-3	.	TRBD2	TRBJ2-5	18	CASSPPLIAGGIQETQYF
TRBV18	once	TRBD1	TRBJ1-3	15	CASSPQNRGGNTIYF
TRBV27	.	.	TRBJ1-1	15	CASSPNRPGGTEAFF
TRBV6-6	.	.	TRBJ1-1	13	CASRIGVNTEAFF